This is a list of T cell receptor beta chains from one sample in a study of shared clonotypes between healthy human individuals. The table came from immunoSEQ multiplex PCR; TCRdb's copy has only in-frame clones and leaves some out. This sample has roughly 2.5 million clones, with more than 80% found just once. Sequenced input: naive CD4+ T cells sorted from blood. The receptors originated from a man younger than 35 in good health. Both conserved end residues are part of each CDR3. The order of the fields is D gene, clone size, J gene, V gene, CDR3 protein, CDR3 DNA. D genes are given only for firm matches. Rows give clone size only sometimes, using once, few, many, or a class for an expanded clone.

-	-	TRBJ1-1	TRBV4-2	CASSLGPTWEAFF	TGTGCCAGCAGCCTTGGACCCACATGGGAAGCTTTCTTT
-	-	TRBJ2-1	TRBV9	CASTRDQNGDNEQFF	TGTGCCAGCACCCGGGACCAAAACGGGGACAATGAGCAGTTCTTC
-	-	TRBJ1-1	TRBV5-1	CASSLAGGGYTEAFF	TGCGCCAGCAGCTTGGCCGGTGGCGGTTACACTGAAGCTTTCTTT
-	-	TRBJ1-2	TRBV30	CASVNYGYTF	TGTGCCTCGGTTAACTATGGCTACACCTTC
TRBD2	-	TRBJ2-1	TRBV5-8	CASSLADTWTSGRANEQFF	TGTGCCAGCAGCCTGGCCGACACTTGGACTAGCGGGAGGGCCAATGAGCAGTTCTTC
-	-	TRBJ2-1	TRBV5-4	CASSSGSGLNEQFF	TGTGCCAGCAGCTCTGGCTCGGGGTTAAATGAGCAGTTCTTC
-	-	TRBJ1-2	TRBV29-1	CSALQGRGYTF	TGCAGCGCCCTACAGGGTCGAGGCTACACCTTC
-	-	TRBJ1-2	TRBV7-3	CASSPSPTGYGYTF	TGTGCCAGCAGCCCATCCCCGACAGGCTATGGCTACACCTTC
-	-	TRBJ1-2	TRBV4-2	CASSQESYGYTF	TGTGCCAGCAGCCAAGAGTCTTATGGCTACACCTTC
TRBD1	-	TRBJ1-6	TRBV7-2	CATGTANNSPLHF	TGTGCCACCGGGACAGCTAATAATTCACCCCTCCACTTT
TRBD1	-	TRBJ2-7	TRBV4-1	CASSQVSGQGTEQYF	TGCGCCAGCAGCCAAGTAAGCGGACAGGGGACCGAGCAGTACTTC
TRBD2	-	TRBJ2-7	TRBV5-1	CASSFSGTANEQYF	TGCGCCAGCAGCTTCAGCGGGACGGCCAACGAGCAGTACTTC
TRBD2	-	TRBJ2-7	TRBV20-1	CSASGRDEQYF	TGCAGTGCTAGCGGGAGGGACGAGCAGTACTTC
-	-	TRBJ1-4	TRBV5-1	CASSRSGEKLFF	TGCGCCAGCAGTCGGAGCGGTGAAAAACTGTTTTTT
-	-	TRBJ1-2	TRBV6-6	CASSQSEGGYTF	TGTGCCAGCAGCCAGAGTGAGGGTGGCTACACCTTC
-	-	TRBJ2-7	TRBV7-2	CASSFDRFSYEQYF	TGTGCCAGCAGCTTTGACAGGTTCTCCTACGAGCAGTACTTC
-	-	TRBJ1-1	TRBV2	CASSPQRELGKVF	TGTGCCAGCAGTCCCCAGCGGGAACTAGGCAAAGTCTTT
-	few	TRBJ1-5	TRBV2	CASREGTVDQPQHF	TGTGCCAGCAGGGAGGGGACGGTTGATCAGCCCCAGCATTTT
-	-	TRBJ2-7	TRBV5-1	CASSLEGPYEQYF	TGCGCCAGCAGCCTGGAGGGCCCCTACGAGCAGTACTTC
TRBD2	-	TRBJ2-2	TRBV11-2	CASSSSIAGGGTGELFF	TGTGCCAGCAGCTCCTCGATAGCGGGAGGCGGCACCGGGGAGCTGTTTTTT
TRBD2	-	TRBJ2-1	TRBV9	CASSARGLAGDFNEQFF	TGTGCCAGCAGCGCCAGGGGACTAGCGGGAGATTTCAATGAGCAGTTCTTC
TRBD1	-	TRBJ1-1	TRBV18	CASARQGPNLNTEAFF	TGTGCCAGCGCCAGACAGGGTCCTAACTTGAACACTGAAGCTTTCTTT
-	once	TRBJ1-3	TRBV11-2	CASSFDAGSSGNTIYF	TGTGCCAGCAGCTTCGATGCCGGCAGCTCTGGAAACACCATATATTTT
TRBD1	-	TRBJ2-2	TRBV5-6	CASSFGQGVRNTGELFF	TGTGCCAGCAGCTTTGGCCAGGGGGTAAGGAACACCGGGGAGCTGTTTTTT
TRBD1	-	TRBJ1-4	TRBV7-9	CASRTGGQANEKLFF	TGTGCCAGCCGGACAGGGGGCCAGGCTAATGAAAAACTGTTTTTT
-	few	TRBJ1-5	TRBV10-3	CAITAGINQPQHF	TGTGCCATCACCGCAGGGATTAATCAGCCCCAGCATTTT
-	-	TRBJ1-4	TRBV19	CASRKTDRINEKLFF	TGTGCCAGTAGGAAAACAGACAGGATTAATGAAAAACTGTTTTTT
-	-	TRBJ1-1	TRBV18	CASSPFNGDMNTEAFF	TGTGCCAGCTCACCTTTCAACGGGGATATGAACACTGAAGCTTTCTTT
-	-	TRBJ2-6	TRBV29-1	CSVRISGANVLTF	TGCAGCGTCCGGATCTCTGGGGCCAACGTCCTGACTTTC
-	once	TRBJ1-1	TRBV5-1	CASSTGTAGTEAFF	TGCGCCAGCAGCACCGGGACGGCGGGCACTGAAGCTTTCTTT
TRBD1	-	TRBJ2-7	TRBV30	CACSPRDRGIYEQYF	TGTGCCTGTTCCCCCCGGGACAGGGGGATATACGAGCAGTACTTC
-	-	TRBJ2-4	TRBV5-6	CASSRRKIAKNIQYF	TGTGCCAGCAGCCGACGAAAAATAGCCAAAAACATTCAGTACTTC
-	-	TRBJ2-1	TRBV18	CASSLLPGPDNEQFF	TGTGCCAGCTCACTCCTCCCGGGACCCGACAATGAGCAGTTCTTC
TRBD1	-	TRBJ1-6	TRBV5-1	CASSPGQGVSPLHF	TGCGCCAGCAGCCCCGGACAGGGAGTGTCACCCCTCCACTTT
TRBD1	-	TRBJ1-6	TRBV18	CASSPGQVNSPLHF	TGTGCCAGCTCACCGGGACAGGTGAATTCACCCCTCCACTTT
-	-	TRBJ1-6	TRBV27	CASSLGGKINSPLHF	TGTGCCAGCAGTTTGGGGGGGAAAATTAATTCACCCCTCCACTTT
TRBD1	-	TRBJ1-1	TRBV14	CASSAASLRDREGVNTEAFF	TGTGCCAGCAGCGCGGCAAGTCTCCGGGACAGGGAGGGAGTGAACACTGAAGCTTTCTTT
-	-	TRBJ1-3	TRBV12-5	CASGLGLGNTIYF	TGTGCTAGTGGTTTGGGCCTCGGAAACACCATATATTTT
TRBD1	-	TRBJ2-3	TRBV18	CASSPTGGLSTDTQYF	TGTGCCAGCTCACCGACAGGGGGATTAAGCACAGATACGCAGTATTTT
-	-	TRBJ2-7	TRBV5-6	CASSLGTPKPAYEQYF	TGTGCCAGCAGCTTGGGGACCCCCAAACCAGCCTACGAGCAGTACTTC
TRBD1	-	TRBJ2-1	TRBV5-1	CASSVDRDSYNEQFF	TGCGCCAGCAGCGTGGACAGGGACTCCTACAATGAGCAGTTCTTC
-	-	TRBJ2-3	TRBV7-2	CASSLVGRVTDTQYF	TGTGCCAGCAGCTTAGTGGGCAGGGTCACAGATACGCAGTATTTT